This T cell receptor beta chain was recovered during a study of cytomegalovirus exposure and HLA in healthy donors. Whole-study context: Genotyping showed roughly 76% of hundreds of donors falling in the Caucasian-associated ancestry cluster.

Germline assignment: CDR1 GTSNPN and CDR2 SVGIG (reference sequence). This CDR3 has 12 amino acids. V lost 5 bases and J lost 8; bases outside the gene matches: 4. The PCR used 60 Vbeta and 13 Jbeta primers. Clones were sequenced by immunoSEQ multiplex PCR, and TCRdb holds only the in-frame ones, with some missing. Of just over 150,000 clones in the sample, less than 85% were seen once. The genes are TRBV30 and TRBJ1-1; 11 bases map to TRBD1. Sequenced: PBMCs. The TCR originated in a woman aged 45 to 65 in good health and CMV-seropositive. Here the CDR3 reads CAWGTGGSEAFF. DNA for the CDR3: TGTGCCTGGGGGACAGGGGGTTCCGAAGCTTTCTTT.